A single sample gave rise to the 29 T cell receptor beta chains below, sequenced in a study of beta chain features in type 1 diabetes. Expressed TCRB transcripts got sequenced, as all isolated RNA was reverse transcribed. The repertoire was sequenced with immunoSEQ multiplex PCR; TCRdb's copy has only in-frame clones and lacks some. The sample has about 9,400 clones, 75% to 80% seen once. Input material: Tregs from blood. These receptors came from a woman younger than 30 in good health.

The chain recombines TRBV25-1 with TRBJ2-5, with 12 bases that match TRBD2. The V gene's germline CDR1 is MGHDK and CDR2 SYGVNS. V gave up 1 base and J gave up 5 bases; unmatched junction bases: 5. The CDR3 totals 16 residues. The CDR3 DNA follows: TGTGCCAGCAGTGAATTTACTAGCGGGGGGCCGGAGACCCAGTACTTC. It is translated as CASSEFTSGGPETQYF.

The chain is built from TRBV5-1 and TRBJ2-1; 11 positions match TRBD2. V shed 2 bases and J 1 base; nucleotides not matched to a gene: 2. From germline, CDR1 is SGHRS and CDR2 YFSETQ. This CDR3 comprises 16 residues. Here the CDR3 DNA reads TGCGCCAGCAGCTTCGTAGCGGGAGGGTCCTACAATGAGCAGTTCTTC. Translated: CASSFVAGGSYNEQFF.

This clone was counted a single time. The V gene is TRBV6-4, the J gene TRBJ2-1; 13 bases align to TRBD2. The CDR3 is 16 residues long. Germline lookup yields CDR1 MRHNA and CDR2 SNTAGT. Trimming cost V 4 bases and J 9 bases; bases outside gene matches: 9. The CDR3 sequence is CASSATSGRPPSEQFF. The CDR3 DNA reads TGTGCCAGCAGTGCGACTAGCGGGAGGCCGCCCAGTGAGCAGTTCTTC.

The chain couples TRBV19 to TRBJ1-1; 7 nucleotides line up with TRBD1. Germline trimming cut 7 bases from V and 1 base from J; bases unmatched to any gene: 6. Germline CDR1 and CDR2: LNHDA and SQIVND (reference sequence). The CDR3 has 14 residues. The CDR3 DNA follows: TGTGCCAGTACCAGGACAGGTGAGAACACTGAAGCTTTCTTT. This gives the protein CASTRTGENTEAFF.

The CDR3 DNA is TGTGCCTGGAGTGTTGGGGGACACTACTCCTACGAGCAGTACTTC. Its protein product is CAWSVGGHYSYEQYF. The rearrangement links TRBV30 to TRBJ2-7; D is possibly TRBD1 (6 bases). V lost 0 bases and J lost 0, with 12 bases in between. Germline values: CDR1 GTSNPN, CDR2 SVGIG (reference sequence). The CDR3 extends over 15 amino acids.

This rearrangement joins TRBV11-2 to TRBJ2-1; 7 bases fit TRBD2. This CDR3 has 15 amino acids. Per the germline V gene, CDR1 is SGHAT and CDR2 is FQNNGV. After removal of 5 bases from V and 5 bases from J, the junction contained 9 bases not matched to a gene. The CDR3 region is CASSTDRGSHNEQFF. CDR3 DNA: TGTGCCAGCAGCACGGACCGCGGGAGCCACAATGAGCAGTTCTTC.

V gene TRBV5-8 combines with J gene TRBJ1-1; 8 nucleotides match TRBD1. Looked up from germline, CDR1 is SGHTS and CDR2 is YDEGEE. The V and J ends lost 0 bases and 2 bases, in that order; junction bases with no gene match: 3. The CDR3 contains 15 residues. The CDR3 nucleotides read TGTGCCAGCAGCTTGGGTGACAGGGGAAACACTGAAGCTTTCTTT. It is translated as CASSLGDRGNTEAFF. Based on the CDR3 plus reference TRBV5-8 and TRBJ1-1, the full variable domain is EAGVTQSPTHLIKTRGQQATLRCSPISGHTSVYWYQQALGLGLQFLLWYDEGEERNRGNFPPRFSGRQFPNYSSELNVNALELEDSALYLCASSLGDRGNTEAFFGQGTRLTVV.

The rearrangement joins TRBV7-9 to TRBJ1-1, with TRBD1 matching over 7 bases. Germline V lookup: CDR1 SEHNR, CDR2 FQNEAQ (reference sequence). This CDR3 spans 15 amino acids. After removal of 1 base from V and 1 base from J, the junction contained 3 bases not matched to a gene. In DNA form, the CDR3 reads TGTGCCAGCAGCTTAGGGACAGGTTGGAACACTGAAGCTTTCTTT. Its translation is CASSLGTGWNTEAFF.

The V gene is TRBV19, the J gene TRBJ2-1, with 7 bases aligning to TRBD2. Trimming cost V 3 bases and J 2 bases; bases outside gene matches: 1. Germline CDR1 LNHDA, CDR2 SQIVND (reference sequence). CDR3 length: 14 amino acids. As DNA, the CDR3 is TGTGCCAGTAGTATTAGCGGGCCCTACAATGAGCAGTTCTTC. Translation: CASSISGPYNEQFF.

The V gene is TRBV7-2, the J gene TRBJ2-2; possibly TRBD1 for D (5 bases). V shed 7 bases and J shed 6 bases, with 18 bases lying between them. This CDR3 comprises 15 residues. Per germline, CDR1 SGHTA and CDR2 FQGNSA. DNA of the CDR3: TGTGCCAGCAAGCTCGGCCGGCAGGGCCCCGGGGAGCTGTTTTTT. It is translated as CASKLGRQGPGELFF.

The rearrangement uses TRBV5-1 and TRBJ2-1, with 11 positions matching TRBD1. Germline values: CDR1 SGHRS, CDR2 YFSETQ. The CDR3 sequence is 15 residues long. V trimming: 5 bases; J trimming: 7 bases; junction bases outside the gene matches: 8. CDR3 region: CASRRNRDRGNEQFF. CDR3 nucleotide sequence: TGCGCCAGCAGACGCAACCGGGACAGGGGGAATGAGCAGTTCTTC. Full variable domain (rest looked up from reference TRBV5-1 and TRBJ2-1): KAGVTQTPRYLIKTRGQQVTLSCSPISGHRSVSWYQQTPGQGLQFLFEYFSETQRNKGNFPGRFSGRQFSNSRSEMNVSTLELGDSALYLCASRRNRDRGNEQFFGPGTRLTVL.

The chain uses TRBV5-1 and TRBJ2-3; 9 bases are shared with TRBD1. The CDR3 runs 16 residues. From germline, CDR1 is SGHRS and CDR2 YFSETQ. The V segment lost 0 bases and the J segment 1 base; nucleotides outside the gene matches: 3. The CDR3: CASSLEQGAGTDTQYF. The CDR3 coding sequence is TGCGCCAGCAGCTTGGAACAGGGGGCGGGCACAGATACGCAGTATTTT. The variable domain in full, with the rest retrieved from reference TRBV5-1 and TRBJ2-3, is KAGVTQTPRYLIKTRGQQVTLSCSPISGHRSVSWYQQTPGQGLQFLFEYFSETQRNKGNFPGRFSGRQFSNSRSEMNVSTLELGDSALYLCASSLEQGAGTDTQYFGPGTRLTVL.

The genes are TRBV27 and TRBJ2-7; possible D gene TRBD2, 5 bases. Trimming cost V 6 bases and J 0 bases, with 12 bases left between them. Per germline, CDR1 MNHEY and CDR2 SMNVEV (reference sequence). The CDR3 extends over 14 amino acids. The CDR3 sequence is CASSLRGHSYEQYF. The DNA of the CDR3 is TGTGCCAGCAGCCTCAGAGGGCACTCCTACGAGCAGTACTTC.

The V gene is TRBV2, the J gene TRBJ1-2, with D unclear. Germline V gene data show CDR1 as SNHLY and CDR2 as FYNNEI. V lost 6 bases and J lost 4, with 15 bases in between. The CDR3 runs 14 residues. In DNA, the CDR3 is TGTGCCAGCAGCGCTCAGACATCCTTCTATGGCTACACCTTC. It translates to CASSAQTSFYGYTF. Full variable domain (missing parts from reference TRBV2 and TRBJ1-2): EPEVTQTPSHQVTQMGQEVILRCVPISNHLYFYWYRQILGQKVEFLVSFYNNEISEKSEIFDDQFSVERPDGSNFTLKIRSTKLEDSAMYFCASSAQTSFYGYTFGSGTRLTVV.

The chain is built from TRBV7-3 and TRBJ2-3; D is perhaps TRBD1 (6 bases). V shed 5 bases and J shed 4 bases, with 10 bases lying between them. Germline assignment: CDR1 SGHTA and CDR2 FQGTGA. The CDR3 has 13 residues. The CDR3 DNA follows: TGTGCCAGCAGCCCTACAGGGCCAGATACGCAGTATTTT. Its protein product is CASSPTGPDTQYF.

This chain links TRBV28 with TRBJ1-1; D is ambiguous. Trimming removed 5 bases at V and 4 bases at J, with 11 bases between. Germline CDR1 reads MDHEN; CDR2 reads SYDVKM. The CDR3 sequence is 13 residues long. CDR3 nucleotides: TGTGCCAGCAGTCCCCATCGGGTCACTGAAGCTTTCTTT. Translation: CASSPHRVTEAFF.

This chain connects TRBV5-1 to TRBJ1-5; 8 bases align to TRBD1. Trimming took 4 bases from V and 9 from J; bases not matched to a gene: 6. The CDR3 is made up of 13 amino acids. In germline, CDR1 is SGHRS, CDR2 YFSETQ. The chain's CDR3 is CASSADRGRPQHF. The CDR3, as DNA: TGCGCCAGCAGCGCCGACAGGGGCCGGCCCCAGCATTTT.

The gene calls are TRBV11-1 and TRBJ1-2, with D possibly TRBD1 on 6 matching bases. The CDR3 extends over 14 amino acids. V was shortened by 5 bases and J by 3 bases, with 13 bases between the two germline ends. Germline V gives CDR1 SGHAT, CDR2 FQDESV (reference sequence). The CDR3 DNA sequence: TGTGCCAGCAGCCAGGGGCCCCGACACTATGGCTACACCTTC. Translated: CASSQGPRHYGYTF. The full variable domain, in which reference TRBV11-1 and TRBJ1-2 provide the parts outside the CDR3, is EAEVAQSPRYKITEKSQAVAFWCDPISGHATLYWYRQILGQGPELLVQFQDESVVDDSQLPKDRFSAERLKGVDSTLKIQPAELGDSAMYLCASSQGPRHYGYTFGSGTRLTVV.

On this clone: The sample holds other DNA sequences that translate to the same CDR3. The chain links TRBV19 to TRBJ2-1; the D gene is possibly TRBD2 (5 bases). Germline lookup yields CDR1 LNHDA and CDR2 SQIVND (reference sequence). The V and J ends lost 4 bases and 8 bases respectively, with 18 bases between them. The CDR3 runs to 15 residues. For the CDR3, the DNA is TGTGCCAGTAGTACATCAGGAGGAAGGGCCTATGAGCAGTTCTTC. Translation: CASSTSGGRAYEQFF.

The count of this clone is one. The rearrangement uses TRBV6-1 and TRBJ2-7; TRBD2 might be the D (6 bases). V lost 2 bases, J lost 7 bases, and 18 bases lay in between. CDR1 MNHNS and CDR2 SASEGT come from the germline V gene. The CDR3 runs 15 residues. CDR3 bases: TGTGCCAGCAGTGAATGGGGGACTCCTGCTTTGGAGCAGTACTTC. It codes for CASSEWGTPALEQYF.

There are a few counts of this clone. For the CDR3, the DNA is TGTGCCATCAGTGACGGGGGGGCGCGGGGCTATGGCTACACCTTC. Translation: CAISDGGARGYGYTF. The chain couples TRBV10-3 to TRBJ1-2; tentatively, D is TRBD1 (6 bases). Per germline, CDR1 ENHRY and CDR2 SYGVKD. The CDR3 totals 15 residues. V was shortened by 3 bases and J by 4 bases, with 15 bases between the two germline ends.

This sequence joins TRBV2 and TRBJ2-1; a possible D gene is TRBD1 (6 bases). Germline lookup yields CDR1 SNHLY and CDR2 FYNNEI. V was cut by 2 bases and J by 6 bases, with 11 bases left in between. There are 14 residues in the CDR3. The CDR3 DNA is TGTGCCAGCAGTGAATTGTGGGGGCGCAATGAGCAGTTCTTC. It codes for CASSELWGRNEQFF.

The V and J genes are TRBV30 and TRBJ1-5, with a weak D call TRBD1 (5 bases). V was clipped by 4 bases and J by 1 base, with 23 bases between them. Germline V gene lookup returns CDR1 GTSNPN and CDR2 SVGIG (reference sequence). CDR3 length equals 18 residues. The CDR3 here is CAWTSGQTILLSNQPQHF. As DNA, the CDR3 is TGTGCCTGGACCTCAGGGCAGACAATACTTTTAAGCAATCAGCCCCAGCATTTT.

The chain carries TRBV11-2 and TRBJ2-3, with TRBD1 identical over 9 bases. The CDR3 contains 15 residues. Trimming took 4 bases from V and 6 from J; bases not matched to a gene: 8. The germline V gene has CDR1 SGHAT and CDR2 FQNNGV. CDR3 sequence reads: CASSSRDRAVDTQYF. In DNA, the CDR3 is TGTGCCAGCAGCTCCCGGGACAGGGCAGTCGATACGCAGTATTTT. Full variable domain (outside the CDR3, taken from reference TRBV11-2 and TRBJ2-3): EAGVAQSPRYKIIEKRQSVAFWCNPISGHATLYWYQQILGQGPKLLIQFQNNGVVDDSQLPKDRFSAERLKGVDSTLKIQPAKLEDSAVYLCASSSRDRAVDTQYFGPGTRLTVL.

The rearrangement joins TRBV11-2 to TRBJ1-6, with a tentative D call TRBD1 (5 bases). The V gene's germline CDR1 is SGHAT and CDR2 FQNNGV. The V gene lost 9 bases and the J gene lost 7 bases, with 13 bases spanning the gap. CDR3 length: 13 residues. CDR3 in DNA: TGTGCCAGTACCGCTGGGGGGAATTCACCCCTCCACTTT. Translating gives CASTAGGNSPLHF.

CDR3 region: CASSLAAGAGETQYF. The CDR3 DNA follows: TGTGCCAGCAGCTTGGCCGCGGGGGCCGGAGAGACCCAGTACTTC. This chain uses TRBV5-4 with TRBJ2-5; possibly TRBD2 for D (7 bases). The V and J ends lost 0 bases and 4 bases respectively, with 13 bases between them. The germline CDR1 and CDR2 sequences are SGHNT and YYREEE (reference sequence). The CDR3 has 15 residues.

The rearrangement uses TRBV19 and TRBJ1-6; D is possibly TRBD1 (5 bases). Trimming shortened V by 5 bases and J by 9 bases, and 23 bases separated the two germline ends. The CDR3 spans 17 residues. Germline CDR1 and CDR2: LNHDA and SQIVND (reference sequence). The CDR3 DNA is TGTGCCAGTAGTCCGCACACCGGCGGGGGGGATATTTCACCCCTCCACTTT. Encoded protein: CASSPHTGGGDISPLHF.

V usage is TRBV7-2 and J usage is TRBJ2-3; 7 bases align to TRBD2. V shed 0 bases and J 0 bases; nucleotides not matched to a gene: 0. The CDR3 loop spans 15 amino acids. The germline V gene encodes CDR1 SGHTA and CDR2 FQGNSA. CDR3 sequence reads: CASSLASGSTDTQYF. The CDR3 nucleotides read TGTGCCAGCAGCTTAGCTAGCGGGAGCACAGATACGCAGTATTTT. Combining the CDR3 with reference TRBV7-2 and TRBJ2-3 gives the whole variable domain GAGVSQSPSNKVTEKGKDVELRCDPISGHTALYWYRQSLGQGLEFLIYFQGNSAPDKSGLPSDRFSAERTGGSVSTLTIQRTQQEDSAVYLCASSLASGSTDTQYFGPGTRLTVL.

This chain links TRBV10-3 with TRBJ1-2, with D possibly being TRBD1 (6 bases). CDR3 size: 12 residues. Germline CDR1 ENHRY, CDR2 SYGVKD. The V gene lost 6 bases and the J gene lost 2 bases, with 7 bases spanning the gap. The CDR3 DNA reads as TGTGCCATCAGACAGGGAAACTATGGCTACACCTTC. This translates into CAIRQGNYGYTF.